This T cell receptor beta chain was profiled in a study of CD8 T cells in ankylosing spondylitis. In germline, CDR1 is KGHDR, CDR2 SFDVKD. The CDR3 loop spans 18 amino acids. The germline V and J ends were trimmed by 1 base and 2 bases, with 14 bases remaining between them. Details on this clonotype: Its specificity is unknown.

Each CDR3 protein gets one entry after TCRdb re-called the 5' RACE reads with MiXCR. The data hold some 200,000 distinct CDR3 sequences, with more than 10% observed a single time. Notes on the study in general: It was reported that disease-linked clones were significantly enriched in matched ankylosing spondylitis synovial fluid.

V and J are TRBV24-1 and TRBJ2-6, with D possibly matching TRBD1 (5 bases). Material for sequencing was blood, either unsorted or a sorted T cell fraction (not recorded which). This clonotype was obtained from a male donor with ankylosing spondylitis or in good health (not recorded which). This CDR3 reads CATSDFATARAGANVLTF. CDR3 DNA: TGTGCCACCAGTGATTTTGCGACGGCCAGGGCTGGGGCCAACGTCCTGACTTTC.